The sample holds a few counts of the clone carrying this T cell receptor beta chain. Its matching antigen is unknown. The data belong to a study of blood T cells in healthy people across ages. Findings of the study overall: Roughly linearly, TCR beta diversity per million T cells fell as age increased.

Combining a sample-barcoded 5' primer with a J-beta primer mix, a second PCR ran for roughly 7 to 12 cycles. MiXCR, run by TCRdb on the 5' RACE reads, gives a single entry per CDR3 protein. The repertoire includes around 800,000 distinct CDR3 sequences, approximately 24% of them detected once, and 2.5% to 3.5% sits in the top ten. This sample was also put to use in a study of T cells of mothers and their children.

The TCR comes from a boy between 10 and 17 years old in good health. The sample taken for sequencing was blood.

The CDR3 sequence: CSAKGGYSYNEQFF. CDR3 in DNA: TGCAGTGCTAAGGGGGGCTACTCCTACAATGAGCAGTTCTTC. The V call is TRBV20-1, the J call TRBJ2-1; D may match TRBD1 or TRBD2 (6 bases each). The CDR3 sequence is 14 residues long. The germline V gene encodes CDR1 DFQATT and CDR2 SNEGSKA (reference sequence). V shed 4 bases and J shed 0 bases, with 10 bases lying between them.